This TCR beta chain came from a study of blood T cell repertoires in COVID-19. Only in-frame clones appear in the TCRdb table, and some are missing; sequencing was by immunoSEQ multiplex PCR. In the table there are some 110,000 clones, approximately 80% of which are singletons. The CDR3 contains 12 residues. V was pared by 5 bases and J by 10 bases, with 15 bases between. Per germline, CDR1 SGHDN and CDR2 FVKESK. The sequence came from a man aged 60 to 69 with acute or convalescent COVID-19. What was sequenced was peripheral blood. V is TRBV14 and J is TRBJ2-7; D perhaps matches TRBD2 (6 bases). The CDR3 coding sequence is TGTGCCAGCAGCTCTGGCGGGGCGTCTCAGTACTTC. Translation: CASSSGGASQYF.